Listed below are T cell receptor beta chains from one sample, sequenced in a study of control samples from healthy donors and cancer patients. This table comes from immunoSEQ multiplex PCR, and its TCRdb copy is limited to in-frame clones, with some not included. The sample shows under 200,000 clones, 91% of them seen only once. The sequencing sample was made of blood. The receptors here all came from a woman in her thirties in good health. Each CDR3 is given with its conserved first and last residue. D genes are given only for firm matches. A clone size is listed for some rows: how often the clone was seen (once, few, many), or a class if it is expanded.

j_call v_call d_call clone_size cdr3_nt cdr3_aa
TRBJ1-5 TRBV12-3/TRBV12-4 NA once TGTGCCAGCAGTTTGGGAGCCAATCAGCCCCAGCATTTT CASSLGANQPQHF
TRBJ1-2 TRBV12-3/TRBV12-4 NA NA TGTGCCAGCAGTTTAGGAAGGGGTGGCTACACCTTC CASSLGRGGYTF
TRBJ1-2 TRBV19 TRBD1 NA TGTGCCAGCCACAGGGGCCGTGGCTACACCTTC CASHRGRGYTF
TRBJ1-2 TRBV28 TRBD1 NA TGTGCCAGCAGTATGGACAGGGTTAACTATGGCTACACCTTC CASSMDRVNYGYTF
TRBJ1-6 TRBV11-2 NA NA TGTGCCAGCAGCTTATCACCGAATTCACCCCTCCACTTT CASSLSPNSPLHF
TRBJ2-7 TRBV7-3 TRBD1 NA TGTGCCAGCAGCTGGGGACAGGGGGCCTACGAGCAGTACTTC CASSWGQGAYEQYF
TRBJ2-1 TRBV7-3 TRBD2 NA TGTGCCAGCAGACCAGCGGGAGAAAACGGAAATGAGCAGTTCTTC CASRPAGENGNEQFF
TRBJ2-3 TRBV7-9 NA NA TGTGCCAGCAGCTTCCTCACAGATACGCAGTATTTT CASSFLTDTQYF
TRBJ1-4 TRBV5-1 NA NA TGCGCCAGCAGCGGGACGCCAACTAATGAAAAACTGTTTTTT CASSGTPTNEKLFF
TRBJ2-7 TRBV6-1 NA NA TGTGCCAGCAGTTTACAGGCCTCCTACGAGCAGTACTTC CASSLQASYEQYF
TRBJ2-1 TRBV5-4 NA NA TGTGCCAGCAGCTTGGCTGGCGGGGCCTACAATGAGCAGTTCTTC CASSLAGGAYNEQFF
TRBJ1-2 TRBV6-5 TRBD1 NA TGTGCCAGCATCCCCGACAGGGGGGTTGGCTACACCTTC CASIPDRGVGYTF
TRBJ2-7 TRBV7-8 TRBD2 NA TGTGCCAGCAGCTTAGTCGGGGGGGCCTACGAGCAGTACTTC CASSLVGGAYEQYF
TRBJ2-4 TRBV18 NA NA TGTGCCAGCTCACCACGAGGGGCAGGAGGGGACATTCAGTACTTC CASSPRGAGGDIQYF
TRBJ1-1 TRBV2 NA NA TGTGCCAGCAGTGAAGTTGGGGTGGGGAACACTGAAGCTTTCTTT CASSEVGVGNTEAFF
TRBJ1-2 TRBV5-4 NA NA TGTGCCAGCAGCTTGGCGGCCAGAACTAACTATGGCTACACCTTC CASSLAARTNYGYTF
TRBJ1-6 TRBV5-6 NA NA TGTGCCAGCAGCGGACAGAGCTCCTATAATTCACCCCTCCACTTT CASSGQSSYNSPLHF
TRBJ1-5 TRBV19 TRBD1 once TGTGCCAGTAGCGACAGGGGCAATCAGCCCCAGCATTTT CASSDRGNQPQHF
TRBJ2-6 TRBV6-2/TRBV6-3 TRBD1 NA TGTGCCAGCAGCTCGACAGGGTCTGGGGCCAACGTCCTGACTTTC CASSSTGSGANVLTF
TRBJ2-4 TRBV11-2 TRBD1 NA TGTGCCAGCAGCCCCATAACCGGACAGGGCAGCCAGTACTTC CASSPITGQGSQYF
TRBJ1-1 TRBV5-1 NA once TGCGCCAGCAGCTTGGGTAAGCAGGGCCCCACTGAAGCTTTCTTT CASSLGKQGPTEAFF
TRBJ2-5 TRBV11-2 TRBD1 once TGTGCCAGCAGCCAACAGGGGGCCCAAGAGACCCAGTACTTC CASSQQGAQETQYF
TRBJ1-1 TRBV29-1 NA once TGCAGCGTTGGAGAGGGGGGGAACACTGAAGCTTTCTTT CSVGEGGNTEAFF
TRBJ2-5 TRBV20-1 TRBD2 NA TGCAGTGCTAGTTCCGCGGGAGGGCCGGGGGAGACCCAGTACTTC CSASSAGGPGETQYF
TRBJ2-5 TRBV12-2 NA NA TGTGCAAGTCGCTTAGGCAGAAGGGAGACCCAGTACTTC CASRLGRRETQYF
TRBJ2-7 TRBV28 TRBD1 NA TGTGCCAGCAGTTTAAATCCGACAGGGAGCTCCTACGAGCAGTACTTC CASSLNPTGSSYEQYF
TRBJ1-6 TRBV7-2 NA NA TGTGCCAGCAGCACTATAGTAGGGATCAATTCACCCCTCCACTTT CASSTIVGINSPLHF
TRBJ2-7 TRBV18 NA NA TGTGCCAGCTCACCACGGACCCCCTCCTACGAGCAGTACTTC CASSPRTPSYEQYF
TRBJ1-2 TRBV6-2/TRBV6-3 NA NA TGTGCCAGCAGTTACGACAGTAACTATGGCTACACCTTC CASSYDSNYGYTF
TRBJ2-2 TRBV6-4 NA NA TGTGCCAGCAGTCCACAGACAGCCGTTGGAACCGGGGAGCTGTTTTTT CASSPQTAVGTGELFF